This T cell receptor (beta chain) was sequenced during a study of shared clonotypes between healthy human individuals. Germline lookup yields CDR1 SGHAT and CDR2 FQNNGV. The CDR3 length is 15 residues. Trimming at V came to 6 bases and at J to 2 bases, leaving 9 bases not matched to a gene. The method was immunoSEQ multiplex PCR; TCRdb's version includes in-frame clones alone and lacks a portion of them. The sample has some 1 million clones, approximately 70% seen once. Material for sequencing was memory CD4+ T cells sorted from blood. Indicated subset: CD45RA-negative fraction. The chain carries TRBV11-2 and TRBJ2-7; TRBD1 aligns across 8 bases. The clonotype originates from a man younger than 30 in good health. The CDR3, as DNA: TGTGCCAGCAGACCCGGACAGGGACGTACCTACGAGCAGTACTTC. Translating gives CASRPGQGRTYEQYF.